The 24 T cell receptor beta chains below were found in one sample sequenced in a study of T cell repertoires in cytomegalovirus infection. TCRdb redid the calling of the reads with MiXCR, one entry per CDR3 protein. The sample holds around 230,000 distinct CDR3 sequences; roughly 6.5% are singletons and the top ten take 5.5% to 6.5%. Sample: PBMCs. These receptors all come from a human donor in good health (CMV status not recorded). Some clones in this sample may be carry-over from other donors' samples.

This clonotype was seen ten or more times. The chain employs TRBV29-1 and TRBJ1-1; D is uncertain. The germline CDR1 and CDR2 sequences are SQVTM and ANQGSEA. V lost 1 base and J lost 4, with 10 bases in between. CDR3 length equals 13 residues. The CDR3 reads CSVEVTLGTEAFF. DNA of the CDR3: TGCAGCGTTGAAGTCACGCTAGGCACTGAAGCTTTCTTT.

This clonotype was counted ten times or more. This chain links TRBV10-3 with TRBJ1-2; D is perhaps TRBD1 (6 bases). V shed 6 bases and J shed 6 bases, with 20 bases lying between them. The CDR3 contains 15 residues. The germline gives CDR1 ENHRY, CDR2 SYGVKD. CDR3 loop: CAISGARGEEDGYTF. The DNA for the CDR3 is TGTGCCATCAGCGGGGCTAGGGGGGAAGAGGATGGCTACACCTTC.

This clonotype came up many times. The chain is built from TRBV6-2 or TRBV6-3 and TRBJ1-1; D remains unclear. The V gene lost 8 bases and the J gene lost 6 bases, with 16 bases spanning the gap. CDR1 is MNHEY and CDR2 is SVGEGT in the germline V gene. This CDR3 is built from 13 residues. CDR3 DNA sequence: TGTGCCAGCTGGGGTGGCTGGGAGGCTGAAGCTTTCTTT. Translation: CASWGGWEAEAFF.

This clonotype has more than one count but fewer than ten. The V gene is TRBV20-1, the J gene TRBJ1-2; D might be TRBD1 (6 bases). In germline, CDR1 is DFQATT, CDR2 SNEGSKA (reference sequence). Trimming left V 6 bases short and J 1 base short, with 9 bases between. The CDR3 runs 12 residues. The CDR3 bases are TGCAGTGCCCGGGACAATAACTATGGCTACACCTTC. This translates into CSARDNNYGYTF.

This clonotype was recorded many times. The chain combines TRBV7-2 with TRBJ1-1; D perhaps matches TRBD1 (5 bases). Germline V CDR1 and CDR2: SGHTA, FQGNSA. This CDR3 has 13 amino acids. The V end was cut by 0 bases, the J end by 7 bases, with 9 bases between. The CDR3 DNA sequence: TGTGCCAGCAGCTTAGCCATCCAGGGTGAAGCTTTCTTT. Amino acids: CASSLAIQGEAFF.

Remarks on this clonotype: An end of the junction does not agree with germline; a read error may underlie this. This CDR3 reads CASSKGLYIEQFF. In nucleotides, the CDR3 is TGTGCCAGCTCTAAGGGGCTCTACATTGAGCAGTTCTTC. The V and J genes are TRBV18 and TRBJ2-1; TRBD1 might be the D (5 bases). The CDR3 is 13 residues long. Germline V CDR1 and CDR2: KGHSH, LQKENI.

Ten or more counts support this clonotype. This rearrangement joins TRBV20-1 to TRBJ2-7; unclear D gene. Between the trimmed V and J ends, which lost 2 bases and 7 bases, there was a span of 12 bases. This CDR3 has 12 residues. Germline-derived CDR1 and CDR2 are DFQATT and SNEGSKA (reference sequence). The chain's CDR3 is CSARPLGLEQYF. The CDR3 region has the DNA TGCAGTGCTAGACCTTTGGGGTTAGAGCAGTACTTC.

The genes are TRBV6-6 and TRBJ2-7; D not certain. The CDR3 spans 11 residues. The ends were cut back, 5 bases at V and 6 bases at J, with 8 bases in the middle. Germline CDR1 and CDR2: MNHNY and SVGAGI (reference sequence). The CDR3 nucleotides read TGTGCCAGCAGTATGACGGTCGAGCAGTACTTC. This codes for CASSMTVEQYF.

This clonotype was counted at least ten times. This sequence joins TRBV12-3 or TRBV12-4 and TRBJ2-1; perhaps TRBD2 as D (5 bases). CDR3 length: 14 amino acids. V shed 5 bases and J shed 9 bases, with 17 bases lying between them. The CDR3, as DNA: TGTGCCAGCAGTCTTGGGATTCCCCGGGGTGAGCAGTTCTTC. Amino acids: CASSLGIPRGEQFF.

The V call is TRBV23-1, the J call TRBJ2-2; TRBD1 might be the D (6 bases). TRBV23-1 carries the ORF label, with uncertain function. V was clipped by 3 bases and J by 6 bases, with 11 bases between them. The CDR3 sequence is 14 residues long. CDR3 coding DNA: TGCGCCAGCAGTCACATAACAGGGTCCGGGGAGCTGTTTTTT. Its protein product is CASSHITGSGELFF.

At least ten counts were recorded for this clonotype. The chain recombines TRBV6-6 with TRBJ1-6; 9 bases are shared with TRBD1. Germline CDR1 MNHNY, CDR2 SVGAGI (reference sequence). The CDR3 totals 19 residues. With V trimmed by 0 bases and J by 0 bases, 6 bases remained unmatched. CDR3 bases: TGTGCCAGCAGTTACTCGTTCGACAGGGGGAGCTCCTATAATTCACCCCTCCACTTT. Translation gives CASSYSFDRGSSYNSPLHF.

This clonotype has ten or more counts. V usage is TRBV4-3 and J usage is TRBJ2-1; D not certain. Germline V gene data show CDR1 as LGHNA and CDR2 as YSLEER. The V end was cut by 0 bases, the J end by 5 bases, with 8 bases between. The CDR3 covers 14 residues. The CDR3 spells CASSQDQLNNEQFF. The CDR3 nucleotides read TGCGCCAGCAGCCAAGATCAGTTAAACAATGAGCAGTTCTTC.

The sample holds many counts of this clonotype. The V and J genes are TRBV6-6 and TRBJ1-1; no clear D gene. There are 13 residues in the CDR3. Germline values: CDR1 MNHNY, CDR2 SVGAGI (reference sequence). Between the trimmed V and J ends, which lost 6 bases and 3 bases, there was a span of 11 bases. The DNA for the CDR3 is TGTGCCAGCAGCTCCAACGGAGACACTGAAGCTTTCTTT. It is translated as CASSSNGDTEAFF.

This clonotype has a count of ten or more. The chain combines TRBV4-3 with TRBJ1-2; 12 positions match TRBD1. V dropped 1 base and J dropped 6; count of bases not matched to a gene: 6. The CDR3 has 16 residues. The germline CDR1 and CDR2 sequences are LGHNA and YSLEER. DNA of the CDR3: TGCGCCAGCAGCCAAGGGGACAGGGGGCGCTCGGATGGCTACACCTTC. It codes for CASSQGDRGRSDGYTF.

This clonotype was detected only a few times. V usage is TRBV20-1 and J usage is TRBJ2-5; no firm D call. The CDR3 spans 12 residues. Germline loops: CDR1 DFQATT, CDR2 SNEGSKA (reference sequence). Deletions cut 3 bases from V and 1 base from J, with 6 bases between. This CDR3 is CSASRAQETQYF. The CDR3 region has the DNA TGCAGTGCTAGTCGGGCCCAAGAGACCCAGTACTTC.

The sample holds many counts of this clonotype. The gene calls are TRBV28 and TRBJ1-5, with D hard to call. The CDR3 loop spans 14 amino acids. V was shortened by 2 bases and J by 7 bases, with 12 bases between the two germline ends. The germline CDR1 and CDR2 sequences are MDHEN and SYDVKM. CDR3 protein: CASSLAGIRQPQHF. DNA for the CDR3: TGTGCCAGCAGTTTAGCTGGAATCCGGCAGCCCCAGCATTTT.

This clonotype came up many times. The chain joins TRBV19 to TRBJ1-2, with TRBD1 as a possible D gene (5 bases). The CDR3 extends over 16 amino acids. Germline CDR1 and CDR2: LNHDA and SQIVND (reference sequence). Deletions cut 3 bases from V and 2 bases from J, with 16 bases between. The CDR3 protein is CASSIREIEGNYGYTF. In DNA, the CDR3 is TGTGCCAGTAGTATTCGGGAGATTGAGGGGAACTATGGCTACACCTTC.

The sample holds many counts of this clonotype. This sequence joins TRBV5-4 and TRBJ2-2; 7 bases line up with TRBD1. J was trimmed by 1 base and V by 4 bases; bases with no gene match: 13. The CDR3 runs 18 residues. The germline CDR1 and CDR2 sequences are SGHNT and YYREEE (reference sequence). The CDR3 region is CASSPGTAQKGNTGELFF. CDR3 DNA sequence: TGTGCCAGCAGCCCCGGGACAGCCCAAAAAGGGAACACCGGGGAGCTGTTTTTT.

The chain recombines TRBV7-2 with TRBJ2-5; 9 bases map to TRBD1. The CDR3 consists of 14 residues. Trimming removed 3 bases from V and 3 bases from J; junction bases left unmatched: 2. The germline V gene encodes CDR1 SGHTA and CDR2 FQGNSA. CDR3 amino acids: CASSFDRGKETQYF. The CDR3 nucleotides are TGTGCCAGCAGCTTTGACAGGGGGAAAGAGACCCAGTACTTC.

In this sample, this clonotype turned up many times. The CDR3 here is CASSWGRGVFTEAFF. DNA for the CDR3: TGTGCCAGCAGTTGGGGGCGGGGGGTGTTTACTGAAGCTTTCTTT. This rearrangement joins TRBV5-5 to TRBJ1-1; possibly TRBD1 for D (6 bases). This CDR3 has 15 amino acids. Germline CDR1 SGHKS, CDR2 YYEKEE (reference sequence). The germline V and J ends were trimmed by 5 bases and 5 bases, with 19 bases remaining between them.

This clonotype was observed at least ten times. V usage is TRBV20-1 and J usage is TRBJ2-7; TRBD1 matches 11 bases. J was trimmed by 3 bases and V by 3 bases; bases with no gene match: 4. Germline V lookup: CDR1 DFQATT, CDR2 SNEGSKA (reference sequence). This CDR3 region has 14 residues. DNA of the CDR3: TGCAGTGCTAGTAAAGGGACAGGGGGCTACGAGCAGTACTTC. Translation: CSASKGTGGYEQYF.

In this sample, this clonotype turned up many times. V gene TRBV7-4 combines with J gene TRBJ1-6; D unresolved. Germline CDR1 and CDR2: SGHVT and SQSDAQ. The CDR3 is made up of 11 amino acids. V was pared by 10 bases and J by 8 bases, with 9 bases between. The CDR3 DNA reads TGTGCCACCGAAGGCTATTCACCCCTCCACTTT. This codes for CATEGYSPLHF.

This clonotype was detected many times. V gene TRBV28 combines with J gene TRBJ2-7; tentative D call: TRBD1 (5 bases). CDR3 length equals 13 residues. Germline CDR1 and CDR2: MDHEN and SYDVKM. Trimming removed 4 bases at V and 3 bases at J, with 10 bases between. The CDR3 protein is CASSSDRDYEQYF. The CDR3 DNA sequence: TGTGCCAGCAGTTCCGACAGAGACTACGAGCAGTACTTC. Combining the CDR3 with reference TRBV28 and TRBJ2-7 gives the whole variable domain DVKVTQSSRYLVKRTGEKVFLECVQDMDHENMFWYRQDPGLGLRLIYFSYDVKMKEKGDIPEGYSVSREKKERFSLILESASTNQTSMYLCASSSDRDYEQYFGPGTRLTVT.

This clonotype was recorded at least ten times. The rearrangement joins TRBV12-3 or TRBV12-4 to TRBJ1-2; no reliable D call. Trimming removed 2 bases from V and 2 bases from J, with 9 bases in between. The CDR3 sequence is 14 residues long. The CDR3 is CASSLRSTNYGYTF. The CDR3 bases are TGTGCCAGCAGTTTACGGAGTACCAACTATGGCTACACCTTC.